This T cell receptor beta chain appears in the sequencing data of a study of blood T cell repertoires in COVID-19. Study information: From the United States, Italy and Spain came samples of acute and convalescent COVID-19. From T cells, B-cell-depleted T cells, or PBMCs came the material, which was cDNA or gDNA.

V lost 2 bases and J lost 8; bases outside the gene matches: 11. This CDR3 region has 15 residues. Per germline, CDR1 SGHTA and CDR2 FQGNSA. Per the authors' pipeline: Counts of nucleated cells, estimated from reference gene primer amplification, were obtained. Clones were read by immunoSEQ multiplex PCR, and TCRdb kept only the in-frame ones, dropping some. The V and J calls and clone size are taken from that table; D and trimming were inferred from the DNA. Counted here are roughly 100,000 clones, roughly 87% occurring once; the ten biggest clones make up 2% to 2.5%. The source is a man between 50 and 59 years old with active COVID-19. Sequencing was done on a sample of peripheral blood. The rearrangement joins TRBV7-2 to TRBJ1-2; TRBD1 matches at 7 bases. Here the CDR3 reads CASSLFISGGEGYTF. The CDR3 DNA is TGTGCCAGCAGCTTATTCATATCAGGGGGTGAGGGCTACACCTTC.